This T cell receptor beta chain was identified in a study of blood T cell repertoires in COVID-19. Study summary: From the United States, Italy and Spain came samples of acute and convalescent COVID-19.

Original analysis: From reference gene primer amplification, estimates of nucleated cell counts were derived. Only in-frame clones appear in the TCRdb table, and some are missing; sequencing was by immunoSEQ multiplex PCR. V and J calls and clone size are those listed in that table; D and trimming were worked out from the DNA. The table includes 97,000 or so clones, roughly 90% detected once. CDR3 size: 13 residues. Germline assignment: CDR1 LGHDT and CDR2 YNNKEL (reference sequence). V was pared by 4 bases and J by 0 bases, with 6 bases between. The material sequenced was peripheral blood. This clonotype was obtained from a woman aged 50 to 65 with COVID-19, enrolled during active disease. The rearrangement joins TRBV3-1 (or the pseudogene TRBV3-2) to TRBJ1-1; no clear D gene. The CDR3 region has the DNA TGTGCCAGCAGCCTCACAGTGAACACTGAAGCTTTCTTT. Protein sequence: CASSLTVNTEAFF.